The 4 T cell receptor beta chains below all came from one sample that was sequenced in a study of PD-L1 blockade in urothelial cancer. The method was immunoSEQ multiplex PCR; TCRdb's version includes in-frame clones alone and lacks a portion of them. The sample lists 60,000 to 65,000 clones, around 86% occurring once. Regarding time point: pretreatment peripheral blood. The material was PBMCs, obtained around atezolizumab (anti-PD-L1) treatment. The receptors here all came from an older man with urothelial cancer.

V is TRBV28 and J is TRBJ2-7; 7 bases map to TRBD1. The CDR3 has 13 amino acids. Germline assignment: CDR1 MDHEN and CDR2 SYDVKM. Trimming took 4 bases from V and 4 from J; bases not matched to a gene: 4. The CDR3 bases are TGTGCCAGCAGTTGGGGGACAGCTTACGAGCAGTACTTC. Its translation is CASSWGTAYEQYF.

This chain connects TRBV7-6 to TRBJ2-1, with 7 bases fitting TRBD1. The CDR3 has 12 amino acids. The germline CDR1 and CDR2 sequences are SGHVS and FNYEAQ. Trimming took 5 bases from V and 8 from J; bases not matched to a gene: 3. CDR3 in DNA: TGTGCCAGCAGCGCTACAGGGGATGAGCAGTTCTTC. Amino acid sequence: CASSATGDEQFF.

The rearrangement uses TRBV2 and TRBJ1-1; possibly TRBD1 for D (6 bases). The V gene lost 6 bases and the J gene lost 7 bases, with 6 bases spanning the gap. CDR3 length: 10 amino acids. Germline V lookup: CDR1 SNHLY, CDR2 FYNNEI. For the CDR3, the DNA is TGTGCCAGCAGAGGGGGTGAAGCTTTCTTT. Translating it yields CASRGGEAFF.

This clone has just a few counts. The chain is built from TRBV19 and TRBJ1-2; D is ambiguous. The CDR3 runs to 10 residues. Germline-derived CDR1 and CDR2 are LNHDA and SQIVND (reference sequence). Trimming removed 8 bases at V and 8 bases at J, with 9 bases between. CDR3 protein: CASRGSGYTF. CDR3 bases: TGTGCCAGTCGAGGGAGCGGCTACACCTTC.